This TCR beta chain was sequenced in a study of CD8 T cells in Susac syndrome. Germline V gives CDR1 SQVTM, CDR2 ANQGSEA. V was cut by 2 bases and J by 1 base, with 3 bases left in between. The CDR3 contains 11 residues. Reverse transcription of about 0.5 to 1 ug RNA used random hexamers. TCRdb redid the calling of the immunoSEQ multiplex PCR reads with MiXCR, one entry per CDR3 protein. The sample carries roughly 150,000 distinct CDR3 sequences, approximately 95% recorded once. The specimen sequenced was CD4+ T cells from PBMCs. The sequence derives from a human donor with multiple sclerosis. The chain carries TRBV29-1 and TRBJ2-7; D unclear. CDR3 bases: TGCAGCGTTGAATCTTCCTACGAGCAGTACTTC. Its translation is CSVESSYEQYF.